This T cell receptor (beta chain) was documented in a study of blood T cell repertoires in COVID-19. Study information: Sources were T cells, B-cell-depleted T cells, or PBMCs; the material itself was cDNA or gDNA.

Cohorts were determined from participant-reported clinical history. This clone was detected a few times. V lost 2 bases, J lost 4 bases, and 15 bases lay in between. From germline, CDR1 is KGHSH and CDR2 LQKENI. The CDR3 loop spans 16 amino acids. The authors' processing: Reference gene primer amplification gave nucleated cell count estimates. The data were produced by immunoSEQ multiplex PCR, yet TCRdb's version contains in-frame clones alone and is incomplete. V and J calls and clone size follow that table, whereas D and trimming were derived from the DNA. The sample includes roughly 330,000 clones, approximately 89% of them seen just once.

The sequenced material came from PBMCs or T cells enriched from blood (not recorded which). The sequence was obtained from a woman in her twenties or thirties who had recovered from COVID-19. The chain couples TRBV18 to TRBJ2-1; D not resolved. DNA for the CDR3: TGTGCCAGCTCACCATTTCGGCGGCAACTTTACAATGAGCAGTTCTTC. Encoded protein: CASSPFRRQLYNEQFF.